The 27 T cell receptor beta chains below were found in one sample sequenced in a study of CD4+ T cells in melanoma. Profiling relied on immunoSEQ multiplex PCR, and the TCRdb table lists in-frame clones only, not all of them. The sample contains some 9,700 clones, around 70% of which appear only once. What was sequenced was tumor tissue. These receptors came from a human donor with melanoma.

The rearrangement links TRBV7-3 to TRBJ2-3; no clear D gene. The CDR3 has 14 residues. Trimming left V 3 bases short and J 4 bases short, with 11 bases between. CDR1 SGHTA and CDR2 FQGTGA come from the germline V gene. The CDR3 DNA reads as TGTGCCAGCAGCTTTGCTGGGATCGCAGATACGCAGTATTTT. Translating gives CASSFAGIADTQYF.

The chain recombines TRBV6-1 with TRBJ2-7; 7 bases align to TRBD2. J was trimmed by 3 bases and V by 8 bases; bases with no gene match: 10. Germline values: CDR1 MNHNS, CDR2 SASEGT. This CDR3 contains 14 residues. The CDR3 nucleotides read TGTGCCAGCTTCGGGACCGGGACTAACTACGAGCAGTACTTC. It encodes CASFGTGTNYEQYF.

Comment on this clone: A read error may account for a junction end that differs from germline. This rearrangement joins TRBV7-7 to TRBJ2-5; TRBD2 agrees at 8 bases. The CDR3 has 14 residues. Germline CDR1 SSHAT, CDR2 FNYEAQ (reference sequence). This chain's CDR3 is CASSLAGSSETQYF. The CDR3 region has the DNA TGTGCTAGCAGCTTAGCGGGGTCTTCAGAGACCCAGTACTTC.

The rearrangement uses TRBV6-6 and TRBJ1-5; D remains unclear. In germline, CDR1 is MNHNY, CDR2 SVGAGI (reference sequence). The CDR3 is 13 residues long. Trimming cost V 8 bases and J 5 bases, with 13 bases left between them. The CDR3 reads CASCKGVDQPQHF. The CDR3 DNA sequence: TGTGCCAGCTGTAAGGGAGTAGATCAGCCCCAGCATTTT.

CDR3 bases: TGTGCCAGCAGCCCCAGACAGGGGGCTGGTAGCACAGATACGCAGTATTTT. Protein sequence: CASSPRQGAGSTDTQYF. V and J are TRBV9 and TRBJ2-3, with TRBD1 identical over 10 bases. The CDR3 sequence is 17 residues long. The germline gives CDR1 SGDLS, CDR2 YYNGEE. J gave up 0 bases and V 4 bases, and 8 bases lay outside the gene matches.

The CDR3 nucleotides read TGTGCCAGCAGCGCCTCCCGGCGGGGGGGCCTCGCAGATACGCAGTATTTT. It codes for CASSASRRGGLADTQYF. The V gene is TRBV9, the J gene TRBJ2-3; TRBD2 aligns across 9 bases. Trimming removed 3 bases from V and 4 bases from J; junction bases left unmatched: 12. The V gene's germline CDR1 is SGDLS and CDR2 YYNGEE. The CDR3 covers 17 residues.

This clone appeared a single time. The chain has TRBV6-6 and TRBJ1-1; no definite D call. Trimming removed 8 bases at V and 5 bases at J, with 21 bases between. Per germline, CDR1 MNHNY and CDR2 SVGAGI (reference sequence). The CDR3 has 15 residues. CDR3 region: CASSLLEGGVTEAFF. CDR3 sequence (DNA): TGTGCCAGCTCACTGTTAGAGGGTGGAGTGACTGAAGCTTTCTTT.

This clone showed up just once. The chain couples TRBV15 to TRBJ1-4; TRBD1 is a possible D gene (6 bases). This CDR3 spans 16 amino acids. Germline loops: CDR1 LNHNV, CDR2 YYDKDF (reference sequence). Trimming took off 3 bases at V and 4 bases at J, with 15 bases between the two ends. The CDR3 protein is CATSRSAGAINEKLFF. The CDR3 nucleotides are TGTGCCACCAGCAGGTCAGCAGGGGCCATTAATGAAAAACTGTTTTTT.

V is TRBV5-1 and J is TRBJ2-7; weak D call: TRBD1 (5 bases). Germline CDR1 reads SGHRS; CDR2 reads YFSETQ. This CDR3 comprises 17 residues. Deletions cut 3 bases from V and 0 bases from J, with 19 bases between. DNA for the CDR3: TGCGCCAGCAGCTCCCGACAGTGTACGGCAAGCTCCTACGAGCAGTACTTC. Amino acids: CASSSRQCTASSYEQYF.

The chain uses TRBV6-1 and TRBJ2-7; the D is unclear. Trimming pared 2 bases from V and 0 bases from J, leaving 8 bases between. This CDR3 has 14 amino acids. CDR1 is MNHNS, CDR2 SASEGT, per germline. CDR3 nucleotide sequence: TGTGCCAGCAGTGAACACCCGGACTCCTACGAGCAGTACTTC. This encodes CASSEHPDSYEQYF.

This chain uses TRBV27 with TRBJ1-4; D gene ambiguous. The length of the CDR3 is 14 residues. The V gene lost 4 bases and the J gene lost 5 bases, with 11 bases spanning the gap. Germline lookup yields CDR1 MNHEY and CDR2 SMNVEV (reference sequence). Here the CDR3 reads CASSSPLRNEKLFF. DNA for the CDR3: TGTGCCAGCAGTTCACCACTCAGGAATGAAAAACTGTTTTTT.

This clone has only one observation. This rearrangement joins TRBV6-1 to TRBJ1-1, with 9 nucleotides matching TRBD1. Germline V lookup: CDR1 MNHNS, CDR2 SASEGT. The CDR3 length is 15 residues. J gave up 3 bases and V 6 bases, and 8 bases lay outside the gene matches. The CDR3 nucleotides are TGTGCCAGCAGGTCCGGGACAGGGTCGGACACTGAAGCTTTCTTT. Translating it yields CASRSGTGSDTEAFF.

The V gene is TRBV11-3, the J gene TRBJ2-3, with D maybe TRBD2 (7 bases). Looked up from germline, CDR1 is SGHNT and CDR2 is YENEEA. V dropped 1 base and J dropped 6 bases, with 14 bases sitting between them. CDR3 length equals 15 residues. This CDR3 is CASSLAAGRGDTQYF. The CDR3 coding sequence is TGTGCCAGCAGCTTAGCTGCGGGGAGGGGGGATACGCAGTATTTT.

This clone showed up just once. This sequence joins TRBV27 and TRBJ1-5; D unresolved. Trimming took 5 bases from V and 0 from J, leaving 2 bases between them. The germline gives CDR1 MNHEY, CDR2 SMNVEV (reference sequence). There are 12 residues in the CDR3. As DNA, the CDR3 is TGTGCCAGCAGTGCTAGCAATCAGCCCCAGCATTTT. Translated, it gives CASSASNQPQHF.

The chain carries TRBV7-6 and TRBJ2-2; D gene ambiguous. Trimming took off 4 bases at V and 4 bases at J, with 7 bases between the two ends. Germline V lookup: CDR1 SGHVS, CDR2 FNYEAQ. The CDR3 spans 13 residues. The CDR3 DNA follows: TGTGCCAGCAGCTCGCACCTCACCGGGGAGCTGTTTTTT. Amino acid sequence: CASSSHLTGELFF.

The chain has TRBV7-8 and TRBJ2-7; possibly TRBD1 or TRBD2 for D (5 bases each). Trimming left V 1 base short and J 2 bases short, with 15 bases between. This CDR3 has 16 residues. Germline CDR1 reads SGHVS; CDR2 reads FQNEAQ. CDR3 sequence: CASSLEPPGRAYEQYF. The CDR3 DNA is TGTGCCAGCAGCTTAGAACCCCCGGGACGGGCCTACGAGCAGTACTTC.

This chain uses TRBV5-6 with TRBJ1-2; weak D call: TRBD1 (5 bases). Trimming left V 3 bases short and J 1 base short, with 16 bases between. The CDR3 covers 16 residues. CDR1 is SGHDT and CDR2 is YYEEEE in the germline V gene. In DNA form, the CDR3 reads TGTGCCAGCAGCTCATTCCCTCCTGACAGTAACTATGGCTACACCTTC. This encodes CASSSFPPDSNYGYTF.

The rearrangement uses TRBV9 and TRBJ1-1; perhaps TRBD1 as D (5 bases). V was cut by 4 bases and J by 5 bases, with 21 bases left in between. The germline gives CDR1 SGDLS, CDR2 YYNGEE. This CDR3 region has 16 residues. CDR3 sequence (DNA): TGTGCCAGCAGCCGGGGGGGGAAGGGTTCTGGGACTGAAGCTTTCTTT. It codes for CASSRGGKGSGTEAFF.

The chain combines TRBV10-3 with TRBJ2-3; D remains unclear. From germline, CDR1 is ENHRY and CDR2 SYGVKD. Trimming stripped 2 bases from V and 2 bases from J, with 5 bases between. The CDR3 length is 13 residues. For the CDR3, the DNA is TGTGCCATCAGTGAGACTCTCACAGATACGCAGTATTTT. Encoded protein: CAISETLTDTQYF.

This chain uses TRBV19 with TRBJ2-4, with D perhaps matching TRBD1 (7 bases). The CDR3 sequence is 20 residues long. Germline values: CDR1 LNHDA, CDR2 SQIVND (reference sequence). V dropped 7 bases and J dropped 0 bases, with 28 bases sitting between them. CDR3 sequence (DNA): TGTGCCAGTACTGCGGGAAGGGGACAGAGTGCTGGGAGAGCCAAAAACATTCAGTACTTC. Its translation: CASTAGRGQSAGRAKNIQYF.

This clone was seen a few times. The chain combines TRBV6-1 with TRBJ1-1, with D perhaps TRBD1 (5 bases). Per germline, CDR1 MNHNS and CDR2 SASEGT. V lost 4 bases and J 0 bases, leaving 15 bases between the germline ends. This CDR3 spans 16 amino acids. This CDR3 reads CASSGWGGQMNTEAFF. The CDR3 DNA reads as TGTGCCAGCAGTGGGTGGGGGGGTCAAATGAACACTGAAGCTTTCTTT.

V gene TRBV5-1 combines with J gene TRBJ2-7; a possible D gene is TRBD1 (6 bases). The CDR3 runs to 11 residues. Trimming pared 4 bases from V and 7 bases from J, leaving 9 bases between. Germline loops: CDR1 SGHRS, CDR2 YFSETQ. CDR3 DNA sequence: TGCGCCAGCAGCCTCACAGGGGAGCAGTACTTC. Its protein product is CASSLTGEQYF. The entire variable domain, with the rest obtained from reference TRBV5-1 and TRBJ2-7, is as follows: KAGVTQTPRYLIKTRGQQVTLSCSPISGHRSVSWYQQTPGQGLQFLFEYFSETQRNKGNFPGRFSGRQFSNSRSEMNVSTLELGDSALYLCASSLTGEQYFGPGTRLTVT.

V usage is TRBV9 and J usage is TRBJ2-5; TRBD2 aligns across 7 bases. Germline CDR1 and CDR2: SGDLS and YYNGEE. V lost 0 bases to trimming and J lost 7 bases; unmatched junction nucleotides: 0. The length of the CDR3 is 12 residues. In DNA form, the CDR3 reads TGTGCCAGCAGCGTAGGGGGGGGGACCCAGTACTTC. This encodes CASSVGGGTQYF.

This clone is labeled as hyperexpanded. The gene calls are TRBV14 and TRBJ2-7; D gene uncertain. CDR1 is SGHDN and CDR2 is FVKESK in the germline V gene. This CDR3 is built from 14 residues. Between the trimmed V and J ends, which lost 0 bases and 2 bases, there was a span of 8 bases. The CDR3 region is CASSQDSVPYEQYF. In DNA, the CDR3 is TGTGCCAGCAGCCAAGACTCCGTTCCCTACGAGCAGTACTTC.

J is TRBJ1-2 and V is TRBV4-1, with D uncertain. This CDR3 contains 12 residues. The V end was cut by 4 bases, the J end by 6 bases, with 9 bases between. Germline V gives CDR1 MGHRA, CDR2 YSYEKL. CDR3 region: CASSRRSDGYTF. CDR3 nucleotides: TGCGCCAGCAGCCGGAGATCGGATGGCTACACCTTC.

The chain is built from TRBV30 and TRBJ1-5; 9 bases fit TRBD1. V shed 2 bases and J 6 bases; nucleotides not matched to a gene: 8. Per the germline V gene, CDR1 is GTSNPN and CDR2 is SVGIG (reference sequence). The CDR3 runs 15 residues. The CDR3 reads CAWSKGGTGFQPQHF. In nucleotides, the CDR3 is TGTGCCTGGAGTAAAGGTGGGACAGGGTTTCAGCCCCAGCATTTT.

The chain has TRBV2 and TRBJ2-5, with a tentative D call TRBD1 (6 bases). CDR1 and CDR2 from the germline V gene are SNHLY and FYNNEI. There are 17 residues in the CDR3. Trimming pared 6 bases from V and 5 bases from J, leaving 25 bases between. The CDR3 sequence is CASSPIPIGQSGETQYF. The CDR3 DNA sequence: TGTGCCAGCAGCCCAATTCCAATCGGACAGTCGGGGGAGACCCAGTACTTC. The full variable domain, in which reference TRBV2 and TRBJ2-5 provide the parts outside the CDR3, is EPEVTQTPSHQVTQMGQEVILRCVPISNHLYFYWYRQILGQKVEFLVSFYNNEISEKSEIFDDQFSVERPDGSNFTLKIRSTKLEDSAMYFCASSPIPIGQSGETQYFGPGTRLLVL.